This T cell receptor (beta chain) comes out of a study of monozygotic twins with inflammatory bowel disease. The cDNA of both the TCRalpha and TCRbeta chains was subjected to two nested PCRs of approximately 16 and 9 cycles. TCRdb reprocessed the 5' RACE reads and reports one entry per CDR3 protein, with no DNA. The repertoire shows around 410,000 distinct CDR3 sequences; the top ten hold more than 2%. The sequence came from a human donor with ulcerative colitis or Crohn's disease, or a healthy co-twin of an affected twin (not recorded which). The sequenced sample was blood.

The CDR3 reads CSAREGIVKFF. V usage is TRBV20-1 and J usage is TRBJ2-1. Germline CDR1 DFQATT, CDR2 SNEGSKA (reference sequence). CDR3 length: 11 residues.